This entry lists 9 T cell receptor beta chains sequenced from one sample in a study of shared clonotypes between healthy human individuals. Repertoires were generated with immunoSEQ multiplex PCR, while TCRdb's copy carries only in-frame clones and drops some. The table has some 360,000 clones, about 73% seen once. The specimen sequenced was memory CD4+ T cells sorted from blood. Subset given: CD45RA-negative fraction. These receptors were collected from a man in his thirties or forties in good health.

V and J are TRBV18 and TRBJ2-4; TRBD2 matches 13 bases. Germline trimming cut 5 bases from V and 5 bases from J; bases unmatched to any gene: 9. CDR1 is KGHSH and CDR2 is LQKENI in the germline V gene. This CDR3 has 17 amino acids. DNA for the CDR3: TGTGCCAGCTCAAAGGGAACTAGCGGGAGGGGACAAAACATTCAGTACTTC. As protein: CASSKGTSGRGQNIQYF. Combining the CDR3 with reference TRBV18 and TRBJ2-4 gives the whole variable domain NAGVMQNPRHLVRRRGQEARLRCSPMKGHSHVYWYRQLPEEGLKFMVYLQKENIIDESGMPKERFSAEFPKEGPSILRIQQVVRGDSAAYFCASSKGTSGRGQNIQYFGAGTRLSVL.

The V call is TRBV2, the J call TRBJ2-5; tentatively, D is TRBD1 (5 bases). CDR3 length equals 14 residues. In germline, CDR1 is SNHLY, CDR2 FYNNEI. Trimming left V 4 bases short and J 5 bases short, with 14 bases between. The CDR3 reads CASSGQTPQETQYF. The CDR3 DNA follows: TGTGCCAGCAGTGGACAGACACCCCAGGAGACCCAGTACTTC.

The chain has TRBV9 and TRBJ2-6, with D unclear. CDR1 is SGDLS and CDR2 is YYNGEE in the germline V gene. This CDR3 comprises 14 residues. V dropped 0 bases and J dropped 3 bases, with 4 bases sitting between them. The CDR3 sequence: CASSVAGGANVLTF. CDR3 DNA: TGTGCCAGCAGCGTAGCTGGTGGGGCCAACGTCCTGACTTTC.

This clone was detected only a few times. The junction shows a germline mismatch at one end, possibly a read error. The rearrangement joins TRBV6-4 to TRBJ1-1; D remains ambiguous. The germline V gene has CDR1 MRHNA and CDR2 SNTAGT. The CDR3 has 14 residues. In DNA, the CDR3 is TGTGCCAGCAGTGACTCCCATTTTGCGGCCGGCCGTGTATTT. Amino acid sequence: CASSDSHFAAGRVF.

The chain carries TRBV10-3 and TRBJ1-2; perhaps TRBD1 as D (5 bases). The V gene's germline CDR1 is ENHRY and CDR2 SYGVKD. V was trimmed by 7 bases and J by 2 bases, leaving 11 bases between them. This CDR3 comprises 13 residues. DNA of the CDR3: TGTGCCATCAACGAGGGGAAGAACTATGGCTACACCTTC. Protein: CAINEGKNYGYTF.

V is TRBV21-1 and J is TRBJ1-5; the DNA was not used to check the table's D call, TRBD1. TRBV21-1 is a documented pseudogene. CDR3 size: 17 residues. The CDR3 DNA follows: TGTGCCAGCAGCAAACGGCTTCTGCAGGGGCAAAATCAGCCCCAGCATTTT. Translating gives CASSKRLLQGQNQPQHF.

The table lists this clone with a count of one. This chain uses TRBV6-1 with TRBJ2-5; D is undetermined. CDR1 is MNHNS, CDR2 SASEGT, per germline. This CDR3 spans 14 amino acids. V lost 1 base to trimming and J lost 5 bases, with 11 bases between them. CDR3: CASSEGLGSETQYF. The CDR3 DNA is TGTGCCAGCAGTGAAGGGTTGGGATCTGAGACCCAGTACTTC.

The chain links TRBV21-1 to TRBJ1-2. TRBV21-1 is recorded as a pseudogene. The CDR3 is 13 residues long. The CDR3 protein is CASSKEYCRGYTF. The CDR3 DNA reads TGTGCCAGCAGCAAGGAATACTGTCGCGGCTACACCTTC.

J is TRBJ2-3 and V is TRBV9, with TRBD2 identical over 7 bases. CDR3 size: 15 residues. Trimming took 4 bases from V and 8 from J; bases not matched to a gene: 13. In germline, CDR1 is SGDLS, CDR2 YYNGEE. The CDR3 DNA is TGTGCCAGCAGCCCCCGAGGGAGGGGATCAGGTACGCAGTATTTT. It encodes CASSPRGRGSGTQYF.